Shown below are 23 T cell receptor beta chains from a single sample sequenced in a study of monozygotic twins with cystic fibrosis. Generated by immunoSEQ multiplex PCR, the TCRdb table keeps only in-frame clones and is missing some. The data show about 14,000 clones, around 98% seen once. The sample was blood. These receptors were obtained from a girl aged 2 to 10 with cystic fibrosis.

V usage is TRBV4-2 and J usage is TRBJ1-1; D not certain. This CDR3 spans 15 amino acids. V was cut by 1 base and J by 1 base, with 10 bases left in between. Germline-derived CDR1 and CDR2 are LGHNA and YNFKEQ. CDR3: CASSQVNEKNTEAFF. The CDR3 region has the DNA TGTGCCAGCAGCCAAGTTAATGAAAAGAACACTGAAGCTTTCTTT.

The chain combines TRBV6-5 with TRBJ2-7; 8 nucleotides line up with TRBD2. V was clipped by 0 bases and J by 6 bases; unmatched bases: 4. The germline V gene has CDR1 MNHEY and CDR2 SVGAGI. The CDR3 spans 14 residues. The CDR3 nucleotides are TGTGCCAGCAGTTACTCGGCGGGAGGAGGCGAGCAGTACTTC. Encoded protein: CASSYSAGGGEQYF.

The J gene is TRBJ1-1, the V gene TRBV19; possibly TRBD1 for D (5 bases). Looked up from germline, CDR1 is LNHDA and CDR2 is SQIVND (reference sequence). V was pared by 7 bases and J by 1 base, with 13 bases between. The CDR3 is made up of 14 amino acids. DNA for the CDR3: TGTGCCAGTACCTCGGGGCGGTCGAACACTGAAGCTTTCTTT. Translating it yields CASTSGRSNTEAFF.

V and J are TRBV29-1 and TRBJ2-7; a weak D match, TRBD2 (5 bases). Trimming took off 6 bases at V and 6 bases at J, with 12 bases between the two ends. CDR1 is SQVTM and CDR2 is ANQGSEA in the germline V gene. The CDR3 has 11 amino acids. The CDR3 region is CSVMGVIEQYF. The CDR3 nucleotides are TGCAGCGTGATGGGAGTTATCGAGCAGTACTTC.

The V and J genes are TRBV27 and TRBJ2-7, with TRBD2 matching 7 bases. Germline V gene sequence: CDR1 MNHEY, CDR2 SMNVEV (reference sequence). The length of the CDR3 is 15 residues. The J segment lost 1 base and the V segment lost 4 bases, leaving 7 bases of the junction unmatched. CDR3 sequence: CASSSSGTMSYEQYF. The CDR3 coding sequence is TGTGCCAGCAGTTCCTCCGGGACTATGTCCTACGAGCAGTACTTC.

This chain's CDR3 is CASSVMGAEAFF. DNA for the CDR3: TGTGCCAGCAGCGTTATGGGGGCTGAAGCTTTCTTT. The chain combines TRBV2 with TRBJ1-1; D perhaps matches TRBD1 (5 bases). CDR3 length: 12 residues. From germline, CDR1 is SNHLY and CDR2 FYNNEI. The V end was cut by 6 bases, the J end by 6 bases, with 11 bases between.

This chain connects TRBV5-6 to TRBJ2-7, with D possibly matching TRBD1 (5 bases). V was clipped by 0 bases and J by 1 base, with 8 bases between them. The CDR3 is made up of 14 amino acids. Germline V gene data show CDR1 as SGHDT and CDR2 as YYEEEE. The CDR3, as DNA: TGTGCCAGCAGCTTGGGGGGCAGGTCCTACGAGCAGTACTTC. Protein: CASSLGGRSYEQYF.

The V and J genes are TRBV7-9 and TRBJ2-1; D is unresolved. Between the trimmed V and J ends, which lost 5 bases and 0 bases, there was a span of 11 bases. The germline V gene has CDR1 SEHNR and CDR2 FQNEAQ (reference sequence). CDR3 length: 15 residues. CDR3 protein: CASSQPESSYNEQFF. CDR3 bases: TGTGCCAGCAGCCAACCCGAGAGCTCCTACAATGAGCAGTTCTTC.

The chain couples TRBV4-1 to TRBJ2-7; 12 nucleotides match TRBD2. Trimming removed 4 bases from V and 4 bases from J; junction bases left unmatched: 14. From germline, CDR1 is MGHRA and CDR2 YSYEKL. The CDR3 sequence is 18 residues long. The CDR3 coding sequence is TGCGCCAGCAGCCCCAGAATCCTGACTAGCGGGAGTAGTTACGAGCAGTACTTC. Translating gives CASSPRILTSGSSYEQYF.

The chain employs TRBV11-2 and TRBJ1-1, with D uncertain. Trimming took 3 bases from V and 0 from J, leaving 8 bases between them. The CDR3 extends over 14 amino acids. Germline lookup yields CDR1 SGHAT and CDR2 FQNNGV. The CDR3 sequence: CASSLSSMNTEAFF. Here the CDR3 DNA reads TGTGCCAGCAGCTTGAGCTCTATGAACACTGAAGCTTTCTTT.

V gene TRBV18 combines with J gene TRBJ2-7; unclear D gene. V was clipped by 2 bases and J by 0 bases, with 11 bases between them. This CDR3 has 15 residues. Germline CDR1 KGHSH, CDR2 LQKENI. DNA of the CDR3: TGTGCCAGCTCACCAGGACCCCCAAGCTCCTACGAGCAGTACTTC. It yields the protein CASSPGPPSSYEQYF.

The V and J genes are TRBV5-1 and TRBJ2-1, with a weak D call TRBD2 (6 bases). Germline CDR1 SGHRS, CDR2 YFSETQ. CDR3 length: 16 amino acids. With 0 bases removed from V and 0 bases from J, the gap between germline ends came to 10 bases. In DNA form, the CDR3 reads TGCGCCAGCAGCTTGGTCTCCGGGAGCTCCTACAATGAGCAGTTCTTC. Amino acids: CASSLVSGSSYNEQFF.

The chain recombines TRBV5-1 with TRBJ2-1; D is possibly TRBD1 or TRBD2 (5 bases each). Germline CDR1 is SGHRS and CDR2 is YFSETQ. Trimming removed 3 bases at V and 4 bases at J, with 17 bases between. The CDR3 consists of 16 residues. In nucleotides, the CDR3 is TGCGCCAGCAGCTCGGGACCGGCCTCTAGATACAATGAGCAGTTCTTC. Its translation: CASSSGPASRYNEQFF.

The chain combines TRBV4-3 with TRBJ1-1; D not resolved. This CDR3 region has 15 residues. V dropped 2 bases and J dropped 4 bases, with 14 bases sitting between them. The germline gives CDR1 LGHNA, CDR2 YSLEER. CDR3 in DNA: TGCGCCAGCAGCCAATTTGGAAGCGGGAGCACTGAAGCTTTCTTT. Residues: CASSQFGSGSTEAFF.

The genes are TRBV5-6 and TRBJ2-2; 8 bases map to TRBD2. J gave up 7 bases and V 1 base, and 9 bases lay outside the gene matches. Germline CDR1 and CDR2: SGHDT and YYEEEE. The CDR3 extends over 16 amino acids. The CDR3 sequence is CASSLSGGPPLGELFF. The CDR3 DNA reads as TGTGCCAGCAGCTTGTCGGGAGGGCCTCCGCTCGGGGAGCTGTTTTTT.

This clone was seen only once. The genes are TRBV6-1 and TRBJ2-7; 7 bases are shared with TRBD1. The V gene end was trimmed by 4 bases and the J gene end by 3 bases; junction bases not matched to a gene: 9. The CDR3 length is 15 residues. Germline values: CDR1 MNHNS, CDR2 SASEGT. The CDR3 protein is CASSGLDRIRYEQYF. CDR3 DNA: TGTGCCAGCAGTGGATTGGACAGGATACGCTACGAGCAGTACTTC.

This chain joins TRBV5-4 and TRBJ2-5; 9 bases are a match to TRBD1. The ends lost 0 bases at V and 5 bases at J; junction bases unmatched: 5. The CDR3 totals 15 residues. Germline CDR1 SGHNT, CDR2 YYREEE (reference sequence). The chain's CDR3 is CASSLGGTGLETQYF. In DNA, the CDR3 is TGTGCCAGCAGCTTGGGGGGGACAGGGCTGGAGACCCAGTACTTC.

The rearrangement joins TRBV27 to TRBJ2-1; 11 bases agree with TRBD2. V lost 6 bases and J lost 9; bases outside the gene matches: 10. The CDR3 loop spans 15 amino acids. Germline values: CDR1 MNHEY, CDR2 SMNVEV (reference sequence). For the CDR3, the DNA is TGTGCCAGCAGGCAACTAGCGGGAGTAAGGGGTGAGCAGTTCTTC. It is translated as CASRQLAGVRGEQFF.

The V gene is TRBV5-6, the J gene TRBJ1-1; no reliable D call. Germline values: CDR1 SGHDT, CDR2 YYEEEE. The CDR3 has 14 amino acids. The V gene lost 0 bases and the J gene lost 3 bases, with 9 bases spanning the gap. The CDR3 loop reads CASSLAESDTEAFF. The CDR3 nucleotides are TGTGCCAGCAGCTTGGCCGAATCGGACACTGAAGCTTTCTTT.

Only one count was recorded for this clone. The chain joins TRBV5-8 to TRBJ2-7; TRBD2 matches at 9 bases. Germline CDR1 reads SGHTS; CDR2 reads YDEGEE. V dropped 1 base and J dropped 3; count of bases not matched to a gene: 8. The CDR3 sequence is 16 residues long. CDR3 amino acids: CASSLRVAGVFYEQYF. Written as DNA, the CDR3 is TGTGCCAGCAGCTTGCGGGTAGCGGGGGTGTTCTACGAGCAGTACTTC.

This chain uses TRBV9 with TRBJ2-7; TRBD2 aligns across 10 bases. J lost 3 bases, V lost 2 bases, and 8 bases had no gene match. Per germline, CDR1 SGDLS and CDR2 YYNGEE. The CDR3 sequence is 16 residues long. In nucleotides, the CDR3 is TGTGCCAGCAGCGTCTCTTCTAGCGGGAGTCTCTACGAGCAGTACTTC. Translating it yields CASSVSSSGSLYEQYF.

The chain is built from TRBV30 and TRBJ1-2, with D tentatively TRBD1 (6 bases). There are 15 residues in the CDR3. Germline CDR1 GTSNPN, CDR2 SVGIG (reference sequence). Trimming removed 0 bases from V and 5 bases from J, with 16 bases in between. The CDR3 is CAWSVLVGGSYGYTF. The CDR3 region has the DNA TGTGCCTGGAGTGTACTCGTAGGGGGGAGTTATGGCTACACCTTC.

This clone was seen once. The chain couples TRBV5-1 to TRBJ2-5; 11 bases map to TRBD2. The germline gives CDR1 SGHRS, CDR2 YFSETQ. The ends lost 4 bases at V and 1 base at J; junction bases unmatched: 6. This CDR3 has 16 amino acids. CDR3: CASSPGLAGPQETQYF. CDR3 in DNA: TGCGCCAGCAGCCCCGGACTAGCGGGCCCCCAAGAGACCCAGTACTTC.